This T cell receptor beta chain was identified during a study of T cell changes during pregnancy in multiple sclerosis. The CDR3 spans 14 residues. Germline lookup yields CDR1 SQVTM and CDR2 ANQGSEA. V was pared by 7 bases and J by 2 bases, with 10 bases of the junction left unmatched. Using immunoSEQ multiplex PCR, the repertoire was profiled, and TCRdb retains in-frame clones only, with some absent. The sample shows 60,000 or so clones, 90% to 95% of them seen only once. The TCR sequence derives from a female donor with multiple sclerosis, enrolled in a pregnancy study. The sequencing used peripheral blood, collected before pregnancy. The V and J genes are TRBV29-1 and TRBJ2-5; 7 bases align to TRBD2. The CDR3 region is CSAGVGGIQETQYF. The CDR3 DNA reads TGCAGCGCAGGAGTGGGGGGGATACAAGAGACCCAGTACTTC.